These 2 T cell receptor beta chains were sequenced from one sample in a study of blood T cell repertoires in COVID-19. Sequenced by immunoSEQ multiplex PCR; TCRdb stores in-frame clones only, minus some. The sample lists about 160,000 clones, roughly 80% seen once, with about 5% in the top ten. Sample: PBMCs or T cells enriched from blood (not recorded which). The receptors here all came from a woman aged 40 to 55 with acute COVID-19.

This clone was seen a few times. The J gene is TRBJ1-2, the V gene TRBV5-1, with 8 positions matching TRBD1. J lost 8 bases, V lost 0 bases, and 9 bases had no gene match. Per germline, CDR1 SGHRS and CDR2 YFSETQ. The CDR3 extends over 15 amino acids. The CDR3 bases are TGCGCCAGCAGCTTGGCCCCGGGACAGGAGGGAGGCTACACCTTC. Translated: CASSLAPGQEGGYTF.

The chain links TRBV25-1 to TRBJ2-1; 11 nucleotides line up with TRBD2. The CDR3 has 14 residues. Trimming cost V 5 bases and J 7 bases; bases outside gene matches: 4. Germline CDR1 is MGHDK and CDR2 is SYGVNS. CDR3 coding DNA: TGTGCCAGCAGTACTAGCGGGAGTAGGAATGAGCAGTTCTTC. As protein: CASSTSGSRNEQFF.